This entry lists 10 T cell receptor beta chains sequenced from one sample in a study of blood T cell repertoires in COVID-19. The table came from immunoSEQ multiplex PCR; TCRdb's copy has only in-frame clones and leaves some out. This sample has under 200,000 clones; approximately 87% occur once, and the top ten carry over 9%. The sequenced sample consisted of peripheral blood. These receptors were taken from a woman between 65 and 79 years old with COVID-19, enrolled during active disease.

The V gene is TRBV28, the J gene TRBJ1-5; 7 nucleotides match TRBD1. Germline V gives CDR1 MDHEN, CDR2 SYDVKM. V trimming: 5 bases; J trimming: 3 bases; junction bases outside the gene matches: 7. This CDR3 contains 15 residues. The CDR3 bases are TGTGCCAGCAGTGCGGGGACAGCGACCAATCAGCCCCAGCATTTT. It translates to CASSAGTATNQPQHF.

Comments on this clone: An end of the junction differs from the germline gene, which may be a read error. The V and J genes are TRBV10-3 and TRBJ1-5; D gene ambiguous. The length of the CDR3 is 13 residues. Per the germline V gene, CDR1 is ENHRY and CDR2 is SYGVKD. The CDR3 DNA reads TGTGCCAGCAGTGAGGGTCGGAATCAGCCCCAGCATTTT. Its translation: CASSEGRNQPQHF.

This clone was counted at least ten times. The V and J genes are TRBV18 and TRBJ1-6, with 7 nucleotides matching TRBD1. This CDR3 region has 15 residues. Germline V gene data show CDR1 as KGHSH and CDR2 as LQKENI. Trimming at V came to 0 bases and at J to 7 bases, leaving 3 bases not matched to a gene. CDR3 loop: CASSPPTGKNSPLHF. As DNA, the CDR3 is TGTGCCAGCTCACCACCGACAGGGAAAAATTCACCCCTCCACTTT.

The V gene is TRBV24-1, the J gene TRBJ2-1; the match to TRBD1 covers 10 bases. The CDR3 has 19 residues. The germline V gene encodes CDR1 KGHDR and CDR2 SFDVKD. Germline trimming cut 3 bases from V and 4 bases from J; bases unmatched to any gene: 14. The CDR3 coding sequence is TGTGCCACCAGTGATAATACCATGGACAGGGGGGATCTTTACAATGAGCAGTTCTTC. Its protein product is CATSDNTMDRGDLYNEQFF.

The V gene is TRBV6-2 or TRBV6-3, the J gene TRBJ2-2; 7 bases are shared with TRBD2. J gave up 6 bases and V 2 bases, and 9 bases lay outside the gene matches. The CDR3 is 16 amino acids. Germline V gene lookup returns CDR1 MNHEY and CDR2 SVGEGT. Here the CDR3 reads CASSYRPAGRPGELFF. For the CDR3, the DNA is TGTGCCAGCAGTTACAGGCCAGCGGGGAGGCCCGGGGAGCTGTTTTTT.

V usage is TRBV21-1 and J usage is TRBJ2-1; the table assigns TRBD1, which was not confirmed against the DNA. TRBV21-1 is marked as a pseudogene. The CDR3 is 15 amino acids. CDR3 sequence (DNA): TGTGCCAGCAGCCCTCGGGACAGGGCCGGGAATGAGCAGTTCTTC. Translation gives CASSPRDRAGNEQFF.

The V and J genes are TRBV9 and TRBJ2-7; D unresolved. The ends were cut back, 0 bases at V and 7 bases at J, with 14 bases in the middle. The CDR3 is 14 residues long. Germline V gene data show CDR1 as SGDLS and CDR2 as YYNGEE. CDR3 DNA: TGTGCCAGCAGCGTAGAACTCGGTCCCGGGGAGCAGTACTTC. Translating it yields CASSVELGPGEQYF.

The chain couples TRBV4-1 to TRBJ2-3, with 10 bases that match TRBD2. Per germline, CDR1 MGHRA and CDR2 YSYEKL. The CDR3 runs to 18 residues. V trimming: 0 bases; J trimming: 1 base; junction bases outside the gene matches: 7. CDR3 coding DNA: TGCGCCAGCAGCCAAGACCCCCCTAGCGGGGGCCGCACAGATACGCAGTATTTT. Translating gives CASSQDPPSGGRTDTQYF.

This rearrangement joins TRBV28 to TRBJ1-3; D unclear. The germline CDR1 and CDR2 sequences are MDHEN and SYDVKM. V lost 3 bases and J lost 1, with 13 bases in between. The length of the CDR3 is 16 residues. Written as DNA, the CDR3 is TGTGCCAGCAGTTTGTATACAGTAGTTTCTGGAAACACCATATATTTT. As protein: CASSLYTVVSGNTIYF.

The chain uses TRBV12-3 or TRBV12-4 and TRBJ1-5; D unclear. The CDR3 spans 12 residues. Trimming removed 3 bases at V and 12 bases at J, with 12 bases between. The CDR3 reads CASSFSEGLQHF. For the CDR3, the DNA is TGTGCCAGCAGTTTTTCTGAGGGCCTCCAGCATTTT.